This TCR beta chain is from a study of blood T cells in healthy people across ages. Overall study findings and caveats: Unsorted PBMCs ruled out conclusive naive versus antigen-experienced comparison.

Through a sample-barcoded 5' primer and a J-beta primer mix, a second PCR was run for 7 to 11 cycles. The template-switch adaptor was a 5' adaptor with 12 random nucleotides. It tagged each cDNA molecule. All samples yielded 2.5 million or more CDR3-containing paired-end reads. TCRdb re-called the 5' RACE reads through MiXCR, storing one row per CDR3 protein. In the table there are fewer than 1 million distinct CDR3 sequences, 40% to 50% of which are singletons. This clonotype came up a few times. Antigen unknown. The sequenced material came from blood. This receptor was taken from a man between 60 and 75 years old in good health.

CDR3 in DNA: TGTGCCAGCAGCCTCGGAGGGGCAGGGGGCCGCGAGCAGTACTTC. Its protein is CASSLGGAGGREQYF. V and J are TRBV6-2 or TRBV6-3 and TRBJ2-7, with 8 bases fitting TRBD1. J was trimmed by 6 bases and V by 6 bases; bases with no gene match: 13. This CDR3 comprises 15 residues. Germline CDR1 is MNHEY and CDR2 is SVGEGT.